These T cell receptor beta chains were read from a single sample in a study of neurological immune-mediated disorders. One entry per CDR3 protein, called by TCRdb with MiXCR from the 5' RACE reads. The data hold about 45,000 distinct CDR3 sequences, with 13% observed a single time. Sequencing used PBMCs. Every receptor here comes from a man aged 30 to 39 in good health. Each CDR3 is given with its conserved first and last residue. Fields, in order: J gene, V gene, D gene, clone size, CDR3 protein, CDR3 DNA. A D gene is named only where the DNA matches it firmly. Clone size is given for some rows only: seen once, a few or many times, or a class if the clone is expanded.

J gene: TRBJ2-1; V gene: TRBV20-1; D gene: .; clone size: .; CDR3 protein: CSASERIPPYNEQFF; CDR3 DNA: TGCAGTGCTAGTGAACGGATCCCCCCCTACAATGAGCAGTTCTTC
J gene: TRBJ2-1; V gene: TRBV19; D gene: TRBD2; clone size: few; CDR3 protein: CASSIAGGIGYNEQFF; CDR3 DNA: TGTGCCAGTAGTATCGCGGGAGGGATAGGATACAATGAGCAGTTCTTC
J gene: TRBJ2-7; V gene: TRBV4-2; D gene: .; clone size: many; CDR3 protein: CASSHLDIGSYEQYF; CDR3 DNA: TGTGCCAGCAGCCACTTGGACATCGGTTCCTACGAGCAGTACTTC
J gene: TRBJ2-7; V gene: TRBV5-1; D gene: TRBD1; clone size: few; CDR3 protein: CASSLDRGTYEQYF; CDR3 DNA: TGCGCCAGCAGCTTGGACAGGGGGACCTACGAGCAGTACTTC
J gene: TRBJ2-3; V gene: TRBV27; D gene: .; clone size: .; CDR3 protein: CASSPEQFTDTQYF; CDR3 DNA: TGTGCCAGCAGTCCCGAGCAGTTCACAGATACGCAGTATTTT
J gene: TRBJ2-2; V gene: TRBV5-1; D gene: TRBD1; clone size: many; CDR3 protein: CASSLPQGAAGELFF; CDR3 DNA: TGCGCCAGCAGCTTACCTCAGGGGGCAGCCGGGGAGCTGTTTTTT
J gene: TRBJ2-7; V gene: TRBV6-5; D gene: .; clone size: many; CDR3 protein: CASNEKGPHYEQYF; CDR3 DNA: TGTGCCAGCAATGAAAAGGGCCCGCACTACGAGCAGTACTTC
J gene: TRBJ2-5; V gene: TRBV6-4; D gene: TRBD2; clone size: few; CDR3 protein: CASSAMGGSQETQYF; CDR3 DNA: TGTGCCAGCAGTGCCATGGGCGGGAGCCAAGAGACCCAGTACTTC
J gene: TRBJ1-3; V gene: TRBV7-8; D gene: TRBD1; clone size: many; CDR3 protein: CASSPKGASGNTIYF; CDR3 DNA: TGTGCCAGCAGCCCAAAGGGGGCCTCTGGAAACACCATATATTTT
J gene: TRBJ1-2; V gene: TRBV2; D gene: .; clone size: once; CDR3 protein: CVSSERMMGPAYGYTF; CDR3 DNA: TGTGTCAGCAGTGAAAGGATGATGGGTCCGGCCTATGGCTACACCTTC
J gene: TRBJ1-2; V gene: TRBV7-2; D gene: .; clone size: few; CDR3 protein: CASSERLGGLGGYTF; CDR3 DNA: TGTGCCAGCAGCGAACGACTCGGGGGGCTGGGTGGCTACACCTTC
J gene: TRBJ2-1; V gene: TRBV16; D gene: .; clone size: few; CDR3 protein: CASSPGSSYNEQFF; CDR3 DNA: TGTGCCAGCAGCCCGGGGAGCTCCTACAATGAGCAGTTCTTC
J gene: TRBJ2-7; V gene: TRBV5-1; D gene: .; clone size: many; CDR3 protein: CASSTADPYEQYF; CDR3 DNA: TGCGCCAGCAGTACAGCGGATCCCTACGAGCAGTACTTC
J gene: TRBJ2-3; V gene: TRBV12-3/TRBV12-4; D gene: .; clone size: many; CDR3 protein: CASSLGLAPEDTQYF; CDR3 DNA: TGTGCCAGCAGTCTAGGGCTAGCGCCAGAAGATACGCAGTATTTT
J gene: TRBJ1-6; V gene: TRBV10-3; D gene: TRBD1; clone size: many; CDR3 protein: CAISMTGANSPLHF; CDR3 DNA: TGTGCCATCAGTATGACAGGGGCTAATTCACCCCTCCACTTT
J gene: TRBJ2-1; V gene: TRBV20-1; D gene: .; clone size: many; CDR3 protein: CSATGSYNEQFF; CDR3 DNA: TGCAGTGCTACGGGCTCCTACAATGAGCAGTTCTTC